This record looks at one T cell receptor (beta chain) sequence and its context. The antigen is not known. 13 Jbeta primers and 60 Vbeta primers were used for the PCR. TCRdb's copy holds only in-frame clones and misses some; the assay was immunoSEQ multiplex PCR. Found here are 90,000 to 120,000 clones, approximately 79% of them singletons; the top ten hold 14%. Germline assignment: CDR1 SGHTA and CDR2 FQGNSA. Trimming left V 8 bases short and J 0 bases short, with 10 bases between. This CDR3 region has 13 residues. These data come from a study of cytomegalovirus exposure and HLA in healthy donors. Study-wide findings and caveats: Specificity of a few CMV-associated chains for CMV antigens was verified in vitro. The authors later found TCR association rates varying by HLA locus, with DRB1 most and HLA-C fewest.

This TCR came from a woman aged 35 to 49 in good health and CMV-seropositive. The chain carries TRBV7-2 and TRBJ2-5; a possible D gene is TRBD2 (6 bases). Material: PBMCs. CDR3 sequence: CASGAGYQETQYF. The CDR3 coding sequence is TGTGCCAGCGGCGCGGGGTACCAAGAGACCCAGTACTTC.